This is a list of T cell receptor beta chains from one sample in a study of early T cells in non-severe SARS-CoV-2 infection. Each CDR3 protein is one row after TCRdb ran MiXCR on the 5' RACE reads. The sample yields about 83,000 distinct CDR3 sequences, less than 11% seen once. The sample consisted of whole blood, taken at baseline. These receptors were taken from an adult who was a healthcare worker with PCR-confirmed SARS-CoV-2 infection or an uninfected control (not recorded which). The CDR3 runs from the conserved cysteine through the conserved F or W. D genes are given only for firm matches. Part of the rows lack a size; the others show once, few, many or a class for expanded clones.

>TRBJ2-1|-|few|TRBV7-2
CASSLGRRGNSYNEQFF
TGTGCCAGCAGCTTAGGGAGGCGAGGGAACTCCTACAATGAGCAGTTCTTC
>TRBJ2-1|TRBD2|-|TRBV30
CASKIAGRAEQFF
TGTGCCTCGAAAATAGCGGGAAGGGCTGAGCAGTTCTTC
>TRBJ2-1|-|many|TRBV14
CASSPQVTGNEQFF
TGTGCCAGCAGCCCACAGGTAACGGGCAATGAGCAGTTCTTC
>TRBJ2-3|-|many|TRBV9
CASSPGPEEWQYF
TGTGCCAGCAGCCCCGGCCCCGAGGAGTGGCAGTATTTT
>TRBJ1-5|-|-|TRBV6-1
CASSEDGINQPQHF
TGTGCCAGCAGTGAAGATGGGATAAATCAGCCCCAGCATTTT
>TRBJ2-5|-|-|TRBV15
CATSTRGGGETQYF
TGTGCCACCAGCACCAGGGGGGGAGGGGAGACCCAGTACTTC
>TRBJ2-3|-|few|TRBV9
CASSVGKSTDTQYF
TGTGCCAGCAGCGTAGGGAAGTCCACAGATACGCAGTATTTT
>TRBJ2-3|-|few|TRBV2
CASRTLGPDTQYF
TGTGCCAGCAGGACCCTTGGTCCAGATACGCAGTATTTT
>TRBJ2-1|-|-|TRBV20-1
CSAPGWDTSSGNEQFF
TGCAGTGCTCCAGGGTGGGACACTAGCTCTGGGAATGAGCAGTTCTTC
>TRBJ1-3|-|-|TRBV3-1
CASSQRDSGNTIYF
TGTGCCAGCAGCCAAAGGGACTCTGGAAACACCATATATTTT
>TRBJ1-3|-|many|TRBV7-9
CASRTGGTGNTIYF
TGTGCCAGCAGGACGGGGGGAACTGGAAACACCATATATTTT
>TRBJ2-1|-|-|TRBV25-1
CASSELSSAPGGGQFF
TGTGCCAGCAGTGAGTTGTCTAGCGCTCCCGGAGGGGGGCAGTTCTTC
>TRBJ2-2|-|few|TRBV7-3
CASSLDSRTGELFF
TGTGCCAGCAGCTTAGACAGTCGGACCGGGGAGCTGTTTTTT
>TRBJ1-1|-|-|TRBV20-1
CSARITGNMNTEAFF
TGCAGTGCTAGGATTACAGGGAATATGAACACTGAAGCTTTCTTT
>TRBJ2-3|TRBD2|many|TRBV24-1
CATRDRGGWGTDTQYF
TGTGCCACCAGGGACCGGGGAGGGTGGGGGACAGATACGCAGTATTTT
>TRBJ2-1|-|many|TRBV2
CASSPDRYDNEQFF
TGTGCCAGCAGTCCCGACAGGTATGACAATGAGCAGTTCTTC
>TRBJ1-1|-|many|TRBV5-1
CASRGETEAFF
TGCGCCAGCCGGGGTGAAACTGAAGCTTTCTTT
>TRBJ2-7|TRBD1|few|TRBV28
CASSLQGAVYEQYF
TGTGCCAGCAGCCTTCAGGGGGCGGTCTACGAGCAGTACTTC
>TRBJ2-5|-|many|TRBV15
CATSRALEGQETQYF
TGTGCCACCAGCAGAGCACTGGAGGGGCAAGAGACCCAGTACTTC
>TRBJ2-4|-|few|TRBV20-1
CSVKGEKAKNIQYF
TGCAGTGTTAAGGGGGAAAAAGCCAAAAACATTCAGTACTTC
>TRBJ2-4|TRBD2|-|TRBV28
CASSLVREGKNIQYF
TGTGCCAGCAGTTTAGTTAGGGAGGGTAAAAACATTCAGTACTTC
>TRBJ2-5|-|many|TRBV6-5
CASRRGETQYF
TGTGCCAGCAGGAGGGGGGAGACCCAGTACTTC
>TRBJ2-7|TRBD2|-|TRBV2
CGSSLAGTYEQYF
TGTGGCAGCAGTCTAGCGGGGACCTACGAGCAGTACTTC
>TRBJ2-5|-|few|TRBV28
CASFPANEETQYF
TGTGCCAGCTTCCCAGCTAACGAAGAGACCCAGTACTTC
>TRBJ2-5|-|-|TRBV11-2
CASSSQVGQETQYF
TGTGCCAGCAGCTCCCAGGTGGGGCAAGAGACCCAGTACTTC
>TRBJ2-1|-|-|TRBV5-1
CASSLRVSYNEQFF
TGCGCCAGCAGCTTGCGGGTCTCATACAATGAGCAGTTCTTC
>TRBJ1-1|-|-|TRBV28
CASVPAGVIGLTEAFF
TGTGCCAGCGTCCCGGCAGGGGTAATTGGCCTCACTGAAGCTTTCTTT
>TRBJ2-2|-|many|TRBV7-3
CASSPTNRRGGNTGELFF
TGTGCCAGCAGCCCCACTAATCGGCGGGGCGGGAACACCGGGGAGCTGTTTTTT
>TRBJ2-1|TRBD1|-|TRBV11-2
CASRAGQGAHNEQFF
TGTGCCAGCAGGGCCGGACAGGGGGCTCACAATGAGCAGTTCTTC
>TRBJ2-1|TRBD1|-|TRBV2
CATEGQGASEQFF
TGTGCCACCGAAGGACAGGGGGCGAGTGAGCAGTTCTTC
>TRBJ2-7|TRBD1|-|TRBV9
CASSPGDRGRREQYF
TGTGCCAGCAGCCCGGGGGACAGGGGGCGCCGCGAGCAGTACTTC
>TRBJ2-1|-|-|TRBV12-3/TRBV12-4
CASSSRYEQFF
TGTGCCAGCAGTTCCCGGTATGAGCAGTTCTTC
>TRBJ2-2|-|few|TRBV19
CASSSGGRIAGELFF
TGTGCCAGTAGTTCCGGGGGGCGCATCGCCGGGGAGCTGTTTTTT
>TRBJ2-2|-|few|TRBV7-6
CASSKPGGTGELFF
TGTGCCAGCAGCAAACCCGGGGGCACCGGGGAGCTGTTTTTT
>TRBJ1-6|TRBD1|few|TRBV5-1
CASSTGQGNSPLHF
TGCGCCAGCAGCACGGGACAGGGGAATTCACCCCTCCACTTT
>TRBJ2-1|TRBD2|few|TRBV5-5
CASSWGLAGINEQFF
TGTGCCAGCAGCTGGGGACTAGCGGGAATCAATGAGCAGTTCTTC
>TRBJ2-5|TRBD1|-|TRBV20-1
CSARGQHRETQYF
TGCAGTGCTAGGGGACAGCACCGGGAGACCCAGTACTTC
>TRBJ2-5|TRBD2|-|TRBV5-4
CASSGGGSQETQYF
TGTGCCAGCAGCGGGGGAGGGTCACAAGAGACCCAGTACTTC
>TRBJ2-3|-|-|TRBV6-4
CASSVGLDSGTDTQYF
TGTGCCAGCAGTGTCGGACTCGATTCAGGCACAGATACGCAGTATTTT
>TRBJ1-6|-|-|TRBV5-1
CASSFGGSGTDRHSPLHF
TGCGCCAGCAGCTTCGGAGGCTCCGGGACCGATCGGCATTCACCCCTCCACTTT
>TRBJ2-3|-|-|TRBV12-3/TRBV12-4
CASSFLGSTQYF
TGTGCCAGCAGTTTTCTCGGTAGTACGCAGTATTTT
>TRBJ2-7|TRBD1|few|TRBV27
CASRTGVNSYEQYF
TGTGCCAGCAGGACAGGGGTCAACTCCTACGAGCAGTACTTC
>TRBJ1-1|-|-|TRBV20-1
CSAREGGVNTEAFF
TGCAGTGCTAGAGAAGGGGGGGTGAACACTGAAGCTTTCTTT
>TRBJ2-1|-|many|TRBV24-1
CATSDSRAGGEQFF
TGTGCCACCAGTGATTCTCGAGCTGGGGGAGAGCAGTTCTTC
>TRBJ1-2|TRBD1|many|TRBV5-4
CASSLGQGSVDGYTF
TGTGCCAGCAGCTTGGGACAGGGGAGTGTCGATGGCTACACCTTC
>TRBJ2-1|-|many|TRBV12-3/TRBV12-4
CASSSAREQFF
TGTGCCAGCAGCTCGGCGCGGGAGCAGTTCTTC
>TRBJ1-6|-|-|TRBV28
CASSLGQLPPLHF
TGTGCCAGCAGTTTAGGGCAGCTCCCACCCCTCCACTTT
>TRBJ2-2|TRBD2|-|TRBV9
CASSPRHSGDTGELFF
TGTGCCAGCAGCCCGCGGCATAGCGGGGACACCGGGGAGCTGTTTTTT
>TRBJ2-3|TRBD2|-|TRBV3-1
CASSQTSGSGGDTQYF
TGTGCCAGCAGCCAAACTAGCGGGAGTGGAGGGGATACGCAGTATTTT
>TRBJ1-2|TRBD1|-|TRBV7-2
CASSPDRTSYGYTF
TGTGCCAGCAGCCCGGACAGGACGAGCTATGGCTACACCTTC
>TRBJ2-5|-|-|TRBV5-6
CASSSQNQETQYF
TGTGCCAGCAGTTCTCAGAACCAAGAGACCCAGTACTTC
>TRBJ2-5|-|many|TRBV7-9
CASLPNDRQETQYF
TGTGCCAGCCTCCCCAATGACCGGCAAGAGACCCAGTACTTC
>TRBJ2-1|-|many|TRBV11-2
CASSPAPNSYNEQFF
TGTGCCAGCAGCCCGGCCCCGAACTCCTACAATGAGCAGTTCTTC
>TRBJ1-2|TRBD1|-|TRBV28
CASISGQGTYGYTF
TGTGCCAGCATTTCAGGACAGGGGACTTATGGCTACACCTTC
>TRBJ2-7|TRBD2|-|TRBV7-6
CASSLLAGSYEQYF
TGTGCCAGCAGCTTACTAGCGGGATCCTACGAGCAGTACTTC
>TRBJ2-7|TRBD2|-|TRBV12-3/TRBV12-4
CASSTSSGRAVEQYF
TGTGCCAGCAGTACCTCTAGCGGGAGGGCAGTCGAGCAGTACTTC
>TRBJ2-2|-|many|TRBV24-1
CATMRGNTGELFF
TGTGCCACCATGAGGGGGAACACCGGGGAGCTGTTTTTT